Sequencing of this T cell receptor (beta chain) was carried out in a study of blood T cell repertoires in COVID-19. For the study at large: Sites in the United States, Italy and Spain provided acute and convalescent COVID-19 samples.

Original methodology: Amplified reference gene primers provided the basis for estimating nucleated cell counts. Repertoires were generated with immunoSEQ multiplex PCR, while TCRdb's copy carries only in-frame clones and drops some. V and J calls and clone size are as listed in that table; D and trimming were resolved from the DNA. The sample holds about 110,000 clones; more than 80% are singletons and the top ten take 4.9%. The receptor was isolated from a man between 40 and 49 years old with active or convalescent COVID-19. Sequences were obtained from peripheral blood.

CDR3 amino acids: CASSLSGQGAVTQYF. The CDR3 bases are TGTGCCAGCAGCTTATCGGGACAGGGGGCAGTGACCCAGTACTTC. This chain uses TRBV11-2 with TRBJ2-5; 12 bases align to TRBD1. Germline V gene sequence: CDR1 SGHAT, CDR2 FQNNGV. This CDR3 region has 15 residues. V lost 2 bases and J lost 7; bases outside the gene matches: 5.